These 26 T cell receptor beta chains were all obtained from the same sample, sequenced in a study of blood T cell repertoires in COVID-19. Using immunoSEQ multiplex PCR, the repertoire was profiled, and TCRdb retains in-frame clones only, with some absent. The repertoire consists of about 45,000 clones, with roughly 87% occurring once and the leading ten covering roughly an eighth. The sequencing input was peripheral blood. Receptors were obtained from a human donor in a cohort sampled during active COVID-19.

The chain employs TRBV29-1 and TRBJ1-4; TRBD1 is a possible D gene (6 bases). The CDR3 totals 15 residues. Trimming cost V 8 bases and J 6 bases, with 22 bases left between them. Germline CDR1 reads SQVTM; CDR2 reads ANQGSEA. The CDR3 loop reads CSTNLRGRMDEKLFF. The CDR3 DNA reads TGCAGCACCAACTTGCGGGGGCGAATGGATGAAAAACTGTTTTTT.

The V gene is TRBV11-3, the J gene TRBJ2-7; 7 nucleotides agree with TRBD1. The CDR3 runs 15 residues. Germline V gene lookup returns CDR1 SGHNT and CDR2 YENEEA. The trim removed 5 bases at V and 0 bases at J, leaving 7 bases unmatched. CDR3 sequence: CASSLRQGNSYEQYF. The CDR3 nucleotides are TGTGCCAGCAGCCTCAGACAGGGCAACTCCTACGAGCAGTACTTC.

V usage is TRBV7-6 and J usage is TRBJ2-2; D possibly corresponds to TRBD1 (5 bases). V was pared by 2 bases and J by 0 bases, with 10 bases between. Germline CDR1 reads SGHVS; CDR2 reads FNYEAQ. This CDR3 is 16 amino acids long. Here the CDR3 reads CASSLLDSSNTGELFF. The DNA for the CDR3 is TGTGCCAGCAGCTTACTCGACAGTTCGAACACCGGGGAGCTGTTTTTT.

V gene TRBV6-2 or TRBV6-3 combines with J gene TRBJ2-7; TRBD2 aligns across 11 bases. J gave up 2 bases and V 0 bases, and 6 bases lay outside the gene matches. The CDR3 runs to 17 residues. Germline V CDR1 and CDR2: MNHEY, SVGEGT. CDR3 DNA sequence: TGTGCCAGCAGTTACTCGACTAGCGGGATCACTACCTACGAGCAGTACTTC. It translates to CASSYSTSGITTYEQYF.

V and J are TRBV7-8 and TRBJ1-1; D is ambiguous. The length of the CDR3 is 15 residues. The germline V gene encodes CDR1 SGHVS and CDR2 FQNEAQ. V was cut by 5 bases and J by 1 base, with 14 bases left in between. In DNA form, the CDR3 reads TGTGCCAGCAGCCTAACTGAATCCGGGAACACTGAAGCTTTCTTT. Translating gives CASSLTESGNTEAFF.

The table lists this clone with a few counts. This chain links TRBV10-2 with TRBJ2-3; 9 nucleotides align to TRBD2. CDR1 and CDR2 from the germline V gene are WSHSY and SAAADI. V lost 3 bases and J lost 4; bases outside the gene matches: 8. This CDR3 is 16 amino acids long. The DNA of the CDR3 is TGCGCCAGCAGTGATATGGGCGGGAGGGCCCCAGATACGCAGTATTTT. Its protein is CASSDMGGRAPDTQYF.

This clone was counted only a few times. The chain recombines TRBV6-5 with TRBJ1-2, with D maybe TRBD1 (6 bases). Trimming shortened V by 2 bases and J by 1 base, and 11 bases separated the two germline ends. The CDR3 has 15 residues. CDR1 is MNHEY, CDR2 SVGAGI, per germline. In DNA, the CDR3 is TGTGCCAGCAGTTACGCGGGGGCCGGTAACTATGGCTACACCTTC. Encoded protein: CASSYAGAGNYGYTF.

This chain connects TRBV19 to TRBJ1-5, with D tentatively TRBD1 (5 bases). Trimming removed 3 bases from V and 6 bases from J, with 24 bases in between. This CDR3 comprises 18 residues. The germline V gene encodes CDR1 LNHDA and CDR2 SQIVND (reference sequence). The CDR3: CASSIRGATLTEGQPQHF. CDR3 DNA: TGTGCCAGTAGTATTAGAGGGGCTACACTCACGGAGGGTCAGCCCCAGCATTTT.

This clone was seen a handful of times. The J gene is TRBJ2-7, the V gene TRBV4-1, with D possibly TRBD2 on 6 matching bases. The germline V gene has CDR1 MGHRA and CDR2 YSYEKL. The CDR3 contains 14 residues. V lost 0 bases and J 3 bases, leaving 9 bases between the germline ends. CDR3 loop: CASSQDPEGYEQYF. The DNA of the CDR3 is TGCGCCAGCAGCCAAGACCCGGAGGGCTACGAGCAGTACTTC.

The rearrangement uses TRBV19 and TRBJ2-7, with TRBD2 identical over 16 bases. The ends lost 4 bases at V and 6 bases at J; junction bases unmatched: 6. CDR1 is LNHDA, CDR2 SQIVND, per germline (reference sequence). This CDR3 has 16 amino acids. The DNA of the CDR3 is TGTGCCAGTAGTAAGGGACTAGCGGGAGGGCGGGCCGAGCAGTACTTC. It codes for CASSKGLAGGRAEQYF.

The chain has TRBV6-2 or TRBV6-3 and TRBJ2-3; 9 bases agree with TRBD1. The junction had 8 bases not matched to a gene; V was cut back by 2 bases and J by 2 bases. Germline-derived CDR1 and CDR2 are MNHEY and SVGEGT. CDR3 length: 17 residues. CDR3 DNA: TGTGCCAGCAGTTACCCGGGACAGGGAGGTCCCACAGATACGCAGTATTTT. It translates to CASSYPGQGGPTDTQYF.

This rearrangement joins TRBV5-4 to TRBJ1-4, with TRBD1 matching 10 bases. V shed 4 bases and J 6 bases; nucleotides not matched to a gene: 3. This CDR3 is built from 14 residues. Germline values: CDR1 SGHNT, CDR2 YYREEE (reference sequence). The CDR3 nucleotides are TGTGCCAGCAGCATGGACAGGGGGGATGAAAAACTGTTTTTT. This codes for CASSMDRGDEKLFF.

This chain uses TRBV18 with TRBJ2-5, with D tentatively TRBD2 (5 bases). The V gene lost 5 bases and the J gene lost 2 bases, with 12 bases spanning the gap. The CDR3 has 14 amino acids. The germline gives CDR1 KGHSH, CDR2 LQKENI. The chain's CDR3 is CASSLNGEQETQYF. The CDR3 DNA follows: TGTGCCAGCTCATTGAACGGGGAGCAAGAGACCCAGTACTTC.

The sample holds one count of this clone. J is TRBJ2-7 and V is TRBV7-2, with TRBD2 matching over 8 bases. The CDR3 loop spans 14 amino acids. The germline CDR1 and CDR2 sequences are SGHTA and FQGNSA. J gave up 1 base and V 5 bases, and 4 bases lay outside the gene matches. CDR3 DNA sequence: TGTGCCAGCAGCGTTAGCGGGAAATCCTACGAGCAGTACTTC. It specifies CASSVSGKSYEQYF.

The V gene is TRBV7-9, the J gene TRBJ1-2; no clear D gene. The CDR3 is made up of 12 amino acids. Trimming stripped 5 bases from V and 4 bases from J, with 8 bases between. The germline CDR1 and CDR2 sequences are SEHNR and FQNEAQ (reference sequence). The CDR3 nucleotides read TGTGCCAGCAGCCCGGGTAGCTATGGCTACACCTTC. It specifies CASSPGSYGYTF.

The chain employs TRBV6-5 and TRBJ1-1, with TRBD1 as a possible D gene (5 bases). The germline V gene has CDR1 MNHEY and CDR2 SVGAGI. The CDR3 totals 14 residues. V lost 2 bases and J 10 bases, leaving 17 bases between the germline ends. The CDR3 is CASSYIVPGGRAFF. CDR3 DNA: TGTGCCAGCAGTTACATTGTACCCGGGGGGAGAGCTTTCTTT.

The J gene is TRBJ2-1, the V gene TRBV27; 7 nucleotides match TRBD2. The CDR3 sequence is 18 residues long. Trimming took 3 bases from V and 1 from J; bases not matched to a gene: 12. Germline CDR1 MNHEY, CDR2 SMNVEV (reference sequence). CDR3 protein: CASSFSRREEWSYNEQFF. The CDR3 DNA sequence: TGTGCCAGCAGTTTCTCGCGACGGGAGGAATGGTCCTACAATGAGCAGTTCTTC.

This clone was recorded once. The chain has TRBV6-5 and TRBJ1-6; 7 bases map to TRBD1. The ends lost 2 bases at V and 9 bases at J; junction bases unmatched: 4. Germline V gene data show CDR1 as MNHEY and CDR2 as SVGAGI. This CDR3 spans 14 amino acids. The CDR3 protein is CASSYDRESSPLHF. CDR3 nucleotides: TGTGCCAGCAGTTACGACAGGGAAAGTTCACCCCTCCACTTT.

The V gene is TRBV5-4, the J gene TRBJ1-1, with TRBD1 as a possible D gene (6 bases). The CDR3 covers 14 residues. Trimming cost V 4 bases and J 1 base, with 11 bases left between them. Per the germline V gene, CDR1 is SGHNT and CDR2 is YYREEE (reference sequence). CDR3 amino acids: CASSLRQENTEAFF. The CDR3 DNA reads as TGTGCCAGCAGCCTAAGACAGGAGAACACTGAAGCTTTCTTT.

The gene calls are TRBV7-2 and TRBJ2-7, with 9 bases aligning to TRBD1. J was trimmed by 3 bases and V by 5 bases; bases with no gene match: 5. The length of the CDR3 is 14 residues. The germline V gene has CDR1 SGHTA and CDR2 FQGNSA. This CDR3 reads CASSLGQGNYEQYF. The CDR3 coding sequence is TGTGCCAGCAGCCTGGGACAGGGAAACTACGAGCAGTACTTC.

This chain joins TRBV5-6 and TRBJ2-7; 9 positions agree with TRBD1. V shed 4 bases, J shed 2 bases, and the junction held 10 bases outside the gene matches. The CDR3 totals 16 residues. Germline CDR1 reads SGHDT; CDR2 reads YYEEEE. The chain's CDR3 is CASSIGQGKMTYEQYF. DNA for the CDR3: TGTGCCAGCAGCATCGGACAGGGGAAAATGACCTACGAGCAGTACTTC.

The chain links TRBV30 to TRBJ1-1; tentatively, D is TRBD1 (5 bases). Germline loops: CDR1 GTSNPN, CDR2 SVGIG (reference sequence). With 4 bases removed from V and 0 bases from J, the gap between germline ends came to 9 bases. The CDR3 loop spans 13 amino acids. Here the CDR3 reads CAWTQGLNTEAFF. In DNA form, the CDR3 reads TGTGCCTGGACCCAGGGTCTGAACACTGAAGCTTTCTTT.

V gene TRBV7-2 combines with J gene TRBJ1-5; 8 positions agree with TRBD1. V lost 3 bases to trimming and J lost 0 bases; unmatched junction nucleotides: 1. There are 15 residues in the CDR3. Germline V gene sequence: CDR1 SGHTA, CDR2 FQGNSA. CDR3 DNA sequence: TGTGCCAGCAGCTTTACAGGGGGTAGCAATCAGCCCCAGCATTTT. This gives the protein CASSFTGGSNQPQHF.

The V gene is TRBV11-3, the J gene TRBJ2-5, with 7 nucleotides matching TRBD1. The CDR3 is 15 residues long. V was pared by 1 base and J by 5 bases, with 7 bases of the junction left unmatched. The V gene's germline CDR1 is SGHNT and CDR2 YENEEA. CDR3 coding DNA: TGTGCCAGCAGCTTAGGCCAGGGGGAATGGGAGACCCAGTACTTC. Protein product: CASSLGQGEWETQYF.

The V gene is TRBV6-1, the J gene TRBJ1-4; D is perhaps TRBD1 (5 bases). Between the trimmed V and J ends, which lost 2 bases and 5 bases, there was a span of 15 bases. From germline, CDR1 is MNHNS and CDR2 SASEGT. The CDR3 loop spans 16 amino acids. CDR3 sequence: CASSETPGGANEKLFF. CDR3 nucleotides: TGTGCCAGCAGTGAAACCCCCGGGGGAGCGAATGAAAAACTGTTTTTT.

The V gene is TRBV7-2, the J gene TRBJ2-1; TRBD2 matches at 12 bases. This CDR3 comprises 15 residues. Germline V gene lookup returns CDR1 SGHTA and CDR2 FQGNSA. The V gene end was trimmed by 5 bases and the J gene end by 6 bases; junction bases not matched to a gene: 5. The CDR3 protein is CASSPPLAGGNEQFF. The CDR3 nucleotides read TGTGCCAGCAGCCCCCCACTAGCGGGAGGCAATGAGCAGTTCTTC. Variable domain in full (rest from reference TRBV7-2 and TRBJ2-1): GAGVSQSPSNKVTEKGKDVELRCDPISGHTALYWYRQSLGQGLEFLIYFQGNSAPDKSGLPSDRFSAERTGGSVSTLTIQRTQQEDSAVYLCASSPPLAGGNEQFFGPGTRLTVL.